The 24 T cell receptor beta chains in this list originate from one sample, sequenced in a study of T cells after yellow fever vaccination. One entry per CDR3 protein, called by TCRdb with MiXCR from the 5' RACE reads. This sample carries around 47,000 distinct CDR3 sequences, roughly 7.1% of them seen once, and the ten largest clones take approximately 15%. The sequencing used CD8+ T cells not binding an NS4B(214-222) dextramer, sorted from PBMCs, collected 45 days after the yellow fever booster vaccination. These TCRs come from a man younger than 45 who received the YFV17D yellow fever vaccine.

This clonotype was picked up many times. The V gene is TRBV11-2, the J gene TRBJ2-1; D possibly corresponds to TRBD2 (6 bases). Germline V gene data show CDR1 as SGHAT and CDR2 as FQNNGV. The CDR3 covers 15 residues. V dropped 0 bases and J dropped 0 bases, with 6 bases sitting between them. CDR3 sequence reads: CASSLDGSSYNEQFF. CDR3 in DNA: TGTGCCAGCAGCTTAGACGGGAGCTCCTACAATGAGCAGTTCTTC.

This chain uses TRBV20-1 with TRBJ2-2; D tentatively reads TRBD1 or TRBD2 (5 bases each). The CDR3 runs 17 residues. Germline V gene lookup returns CDR1 DFQATT and CDR2 SNEGSKA (reference sequence). CDR3 amino acids: CCARDWQGAPNTGELFF. The CDR3 region has the DNA TGCTGCGCTAGAGATTGGCAGGGAGCCCCGAACACCGGGGAGCTGTTTTTT.

This clonotype occurred many times. This chain connects TRBV5-6 to TRBJ2-1; D gene ambiguous. Germline CDR1 is SGHDT and CDR2 is YYEEEE. The CDR3 has 14 residues. V was clipped by 1 base and J by 4 bases, with 9 bases between them. In DNA, the CDR3 is TGTGCCAGCAGCTTGCTGGACGGTTACAATGAGCAGTTCTTC. Its translation: CASSLLDGYNEQFF.

This clonotype was counted ten times or more. The genes are TRBV29-1 and TRBJ2-7; weak D call: TRBD1 (6 bases). The CDR3 is 14 residues long. Trimming removed 6 bases from V and 3 bases from J, with 18 bases in between. Per germline, CDR1 SQVTM and CDR2 ANQGSEA. CDR3 loop: CSVEIGQNLYEQYF. In nucleotides, the CDR3 is TGCAGCGTAGAAATTGGACAGAACCTCTACGAGCAGTACTTC.

V and J are TRBV19 and TRBJ2-7, with 7 positions matching TRBD1. Trimming cost V 3 bases and J 2 bases; bases outside gene matches: 1. Germline V CDR1 and CDR2: LNHDA, SQIVND (reference sequence). The CDR3 sequence is 13 residues long. The CDR3 coding sequence is TGTGCCAGTAGTATCGGGACAGCCTACGAGCAGTACTTC. Translated: CASSIGTAYEQYF.

In this sample, this clonotype turned up once. A much larger clone differs from this one at a single base, so this may be a read error. This chain uses TRBV12-3 or TRBV12-4 with TRBJ2-2, with TRBD1 as a possible D gene (6 bases). V was pared by 1 base and J by 6 bases, with 12 bases between. This CDR3 is built from 15 residues. The CDR3 loop is CASSLGTGLAGELFF. The CDR3 nucleotides are TGTGCCAGCAGTTTAGGTACAGGGCTGGCCGGGGAGCTGTTTTTT.

This clonotype was seen many times. CDR3 sequence: CASSRRQEGPYNEQFF. Here the CDR3 DNA reads TGTGCCAGCAGCCGAAGACAGGAGGGCCCCTACAATGAGCAGTTCTTC. The chain recombines TRBV11-3 with TRBJ2-1; the D call may be TRBD1 or TRBD2 (6 bases each). The CDR3 extends over 16 amino acids. Germline loops: CDR1 SGHNT, CDR2 YENEEA. V was pared by 5 bases and J by 2 bases, with 16 bases between.

Remarks on this clonotype: The junction differs from germline at one of its ends, possibly a read error. The rearrangement joins TRBV27 to TRBJ2-7; 11 positions match TRBD2. The CDR3 loop spans 13 amino acids. Germline V lookup: CDR1 MNHEY, CDR2 SMNVEV (reference sequence). The CDR3 reads CASRLAGVYEHYF. The CDR3 region has the DNA TGTGCCAGCAGACTAGCGGGAGTCTACGAGCATTACTTC.

About this clonotype: A clone one base away is much larger, so this may be a read error. The chain employs TRBV18 and TRBJ2-3; no definite D call. Deletions cut 2 bases from V and 4 bases from J, with 7 bases between. Germline assignment: CDR1 KGHSH and CDR2 LQKENI. CDR3 length: 13 amino acids. As DNA, the CDR3 is TGTGCCAGCTCACCAGATAGCTCAGATACGCAGTATTTT. The encoded protein is CASSPDSSDTQYF.

Notes on this clonotype: Being one base from a much bigger clone, this may be a read error. J is TRBJ2-2 and V is TRBV12-3 or TRBV12-4; 8 bases map to TRBD1. Trimming removed 6 bases from V and 4 bases from J; junction bases left unmatched: 7. There are 15 residues in the CDR3. The chain's CDR3 is CASRPQGEVTGELFF. The CDR3 coding sequence is TGTGCCAGCAGGCCACAGGGGGAGGTCACCGGGGAGCTGTTTTTT.

This clonotype came up many times. The rearrangement uses TRBV5-6 and TRBJ2-7, with TRBD1 identical over 10 bases. The CDR3 has 18 residues. V lost 4 bases to trimming and J lost 1 base; unmatched junction nucleotides: 14. Looked up from germline, CDR1 is SGHDT and CDR2 is YYEEEE. DNA of the CDR3: TGTGCCAGCAGCCTCCCGGGACAGGGGCGCGTTTTGTCCTACGAGCAGTACTTC. Translated: CASSLPGQGRVLSYEQYF.

This clonotype was counted many times. The rearrangement uses TRBV24-1 and TRBJ1-5; D gene unclear. Trimming cost V 1 base and J 7 bases, with 7 bases left between them. This CDR3 contains 13 residues. Germline values: CDR1 KGHDR, CDR2 SFDVKD. The CDR3 sequence: CATSDFAGQPQHF. The CDR3 nucleotides are TGTGCCACCAGTGATTTTGCGGGACAGCCCCAGCATTTT.

The table lists this clonotype with many counts. V gene TRBV7-6 combines with J gene TRBJ2-3; D gene uncertain. Germline V lookup: CDR1 SGHVS, CDR2 FNYEAQ. V was clipped by 0 bases and J by 3 bases, with 4 bases between them. There are 13 residues in the CDR3. The CDR3 DNA reads as TGTGCCAGCAGCTTAGCTGAAACAGATACGCAGTATTTT. Protein: CASSLAETDTQYF.

Within the sample, this clonotype is medium-sized. V gene TRBV5-1 combines with J gene TRBJ2-7; TRBD1 matches 9 bases. Per germline, CDR1 SGHRS and CDR2 YFSETQ. This CDR3 contains 14 residues. Unmatched junction bases numbered 6, after V lost 5 bases and J lost 3 bases. CDR3: CASSPGQGNYEQYF. DNA for the CDR3: TGCGCCAGCAGTCCGGGACAGGGTAACTACGAGCAGTACTTC.

This chain uses TRBV6-5 with TRBJ2-1; D is ambiguous. CDR3 length: 14 residues. Germline CDR1 MNHEY, CDR2 SVGAGI. Between the trimmed V and J ends, which lost 2 bases and 0 bases, there was a span of 5 bases. Written as DNA, the CDR3 is TGTGCCAGCAGTTACGGCGGCTCCTACAATGAGCAGTTCTTC. The encoded protein is CASSYGGSYNEQFF.

Remarks on this clonotype: A much larger clonotype is one base distant, so this may be a read error. The rearrangement joins TRBV5-6 to TRBJ2-1; the D gene could be TRBD1 or TRBD2 (6 bases each). The J call may be faulty, since TRBJ2-7 better matches the DNA end. CDR1 is SGHDT and CDR2 is YYEEEE in the germline V gene. The CDR3 sequence is 12 residues long. CDR3 in amino acids: CASSGGDNEQYF. DNA for the CDR3: TGTGCCAGCAGCGGAGGGGACAATGAGCAGTACTTC.

This clonotype was observed at least ten times. The V and J genes are TRBV20-1 and TRBJ2-7, with 9 bases fitting TRBD2. The junction had 8 bases not matched to a gene; V was cut back by 5 bases and J by 6 bases. This CDR3 spans 13 amino acids. The V gene's germline CDR1 is DFQATT and CDR2 SNEGSKA (reference sequence). CDR3: CSAQIAGVPEQYF. For the CDR3, the DNA is TGCAGTGCTCAAATAGCGGGAGTTCCCGAGCAGTACTTC.

This clonotype came up many times. V is TRBV20-1 and J is TRBJ2-7; no definite D call. The ends were cut back, 6 bases at V and 7 bases at J, with 16 bases in the middle. Germline V gene sequence: CDR1 DFQATT, CDR2 SNEGSKA (reference sequence). The CDR3 consists of 12 residues. The CDR3 here is CSAFDWNLEQYF. The CDR3 bases are TGCAGTGCCTTCGACTGGAATCTGGAGCAGTACTTC.

Ten or more counts support this clonotype. The V gene is TRBV28, the J gene TRBJ1-1; weak D call: TRBD1 (6 bases). This CDR3 has 15 residues. Deletions cut 3 bases from V and 3 bases from J, with 14 bases between. Germline V CDR1 and CDR2: MDHEN, SYDVKM. The CDR3 nucleotides read TGTGCCAGCAGTTTCCTAGGGGGTATGGACACTGAAGCTTTCTTT. Translation: CASSFLGGMDTEAFF.

Note on this clonotype: This may come from a read error, since a much larger clone is one base off. V usage is TRBV20-1 and J usage is TRBJ2-1; TRBD2 matches 7 bases. Per the germline V gene, CDR1 is DFQATT and CDR2 is SNEGSKA (reference sequence). The CDR3 covers 15 residues. The CDR3 DNA follows: TGCAGTGCTAGAGATTCTAGCGGAGGGTACAATGAGCAGCTCTTC. As protein: CSARDSSGGYNEQLF.

This clonotype was counted a few times. V gene TRBV4-3 combines with J gene TRBJ2-1, with 8 nucleotides matching TRBD2. Trimming cost V 4 bases and J 0 bases; bases outside gene matches: 5. Germline assignment: CDR1 LGHNA and CDR2 YSLEER. The CDR3 loop spans 16 amino acids. The CDR3 is CASSRVGTSSYNEQFF. The CDR3 DNA is TGCGCCAGCAGCCGGGTCGGGACTAGCTCCTACAATGAGCAGTTCTTC.

The V gene is TRBV5-6, the J gene TRBJ2-7; D is unresolved. The CDR3 length is 13 residues. The V end lost 1 base, the J end lost 3 bases, and 8 bases lay between the germline ends. Per the germline V gene, CDR1 is SGHDT and CDR2 is YYEEEE. The CDR3 nucleotides read TGTGCCAGCAGCTTGTACAACGGCTACGAGCAGTACTTC. Its protein is CASSLYNGYEQYF.

Ten or more counts support this clonotype. The chain recombines TRBV19 with TRBJ1-1, with D hard to call. The CDR3 has 12 residues. Deletions cut 11 bases from V and 0 bases from J, with 10 bases between. Germline V gene sequence: CDR1 LNHDA, CDR2 SQIVND (reference sequence). The DNA for the CDR3 is TGTGCCTCGGTGGGGATGAACACTGAAGCTTTCTTT. It translates to CASVGMNTEAFF.

This clonotype has ten or more counts. The rearrangement links TRBV6-2 or TRBV6-3 to TRBJ2-1; 10 bases are shared with TRBD2. The CDR3 totals 14 residues. The germline gives CDR1 MNHEY, CDR2 SVGEGT. The V segment lost 10 bases and the J segment 7 bases; nucleotides outside the gene matches: 10. CDR3 DNA: TGTGCCATCCGCCCTAGCGGGAGCGGTAATGAGCAGTTCTTC. Amino acid sequence: CAIRPSGSGNEQFF.